This is a list of T cell receptor beta chains from one sample in a study of blood T cells in healthy people across ages. From the 5' RACE reads, TCRdb called clonotypes with MiXCR, one entry per CDR3 protein. This table has 1.5 million to 2 million distinct CDR3 sequences, approximately 40% appearing once. Sequencing was carried out using blood. These receptors originate from a human donor in good health. CDR3s include the opening cysteine and the closing phenylalanine or tryptophan. Each record gives: D gene, clone size, J gene, V gene, CDR3 protein, CDR3 DNA. A D gene is named only where the DNA matches it firmly. Clone sizes are given selectively: once, few, many, or a class where the clone is expanded.

d_call: NA; clone_size: few; j_call: TRBJ1-5; v_call: TRBV20-1; cdr3_aa: CSAGGDYSNQPQHF; cdr3_nt: TGCAGTGCTGGCGGGGACTATAGCAATCAGCCCCAGCATTTT
d_call: NA; clone_size: few; j_call: TRBJ2-7; v_call: TRBV4-2; cdr3_aa: CASSQDRAGRGHEQYF; cdr3_nt: TGTGCCAGCAGCCAAGATAGGGCGGGCAGGGGACACGAGCAGTACTTC
d_call: NA; clone_size: NA; j_call: TRBJ1-2; v_call: TRBV29-1; cdr3_aa: CSVDPQTGNYGYTF; cdr3_nt: TGCAGCGTTGACCCCCAGACAGGAAACTATGGCTACACCTTC
d_call: NA; clone_size: NA; j_call: TRBJ2-6; v_call: TRBV12-3/TRBV12-4; cdr3_aa: CASSPHRVLSGANVLTF; cdr3_nt: TGTGCCAGCAGCCCTCACAGGGTGCTCTCTGGGGCCAACGTCCTGACTTTC
d_call: NA; clone_size: few; j_call: TRBJ2-7; v_call: TRBV12-3/TRBV12-4; cdr3_aa: CASSMGRGSPEQYF; cdr3_nt: TGTGCCAGCAGTATGGGACGGGGAAGTCCCGAGCAGTACTTC
d_call: TRBD2; clone_size: NA; j_call: TRBJ2-3; v_call: TRBV7-6; cdr3_aa: CTSSFASGGSADTQYF; cdr3_nt: TGTACCAGCAGCTTCGCTAGCGGGGGGAGCGCAGATACGCAGTATTTT
d_call: NA; clone_size: few; j_call: TRBJ2-5; v_call: TRBV20-1; cdr3_aa: CSARSTRYRTQYF; cdr3_nt: TGCAGTGCTAGGTCCACCCGTTATAGGACCCAGTACTTC
d_call: NA; clone_size: few; j_call: TRBJ2-7; v_call: TRBV7-2; cdr3_aa: CASSLARLDQGYEQYF; cdr3_nt: TGTGCCAGCAGCTTGGCTAGGTTGGACCAAGGGTACGAGCAGTACTTC
d_call: NA; clone_size: few; j_call: TRBJ2-1; v_call: TRBV5-1; cdr3_aa: CASSLGVGGGRPDEQFF; cdr3_nt: TGCGCCAGCAGCTTGGGGGTCGGCGGGGGCCGCCCCGATGAGCAGTTCTTC
d_call: TRBD1; clone_size: NA; j_call: TRBJ1-1; v_call: TRBV12-3/TRBV12-4; cdr3_aa: CASSLSTGGLNTEAFF; cdr3_nt: TGTGCCAGCAGTCTTTCCACAGGGGGGTTGAACACTGAAGCTTTCTTT
d_call: TRBD2; clone_size: NA; j_call: TRBJ2-3; v_call: TRBV13; cdr3_aa: CASSLGWSGGDTQYF; cdr3_nt: TGTGCCAGCAGCTTAGGCTGGAGCGGGGGGGATACGCAGTATTTT
d_call: NA; clone_size: NA; j_call: TRBJ1-2; v_call: TRBV7-2; cdr3_aa: CASSLASRRSNYGYTF; cdr3_nt: TGTGCCAGCAGCTTAGCAAGCAGGCGATCTAACTATGGCTACACCTTC
d_call: NA; clone_size: NA; j_call: TRBJ2-5; v_call: TRBV4-3; cdr3_aa: CASSQGNSGDMYQETQYF; cdr3_nt: TGCGCCAGCAGCCAAGGGAACAGCGGGGACATGTACCAAGAGACCCAGTACTTC
d_call: TRBD1; clone_size: NA; j_call: TRBJ1-2; v_call: TRBV11-2; cdr3_aa: CASRLTLGQTPRGYTF; cdr3_nt: TGTGCCAGCAGGTTAACCCTGGGACAGACGCCAAGAGGCTACACCTTC
d_call: NA; clone_size: NA; j_call: TRBJ1-1; v_call: TRBV4-3; cdr3_aa: CTSSQGLMARGYRYTEAFF; cdr3_nt: TGCACCAGCAGCCAAGGCCTTATGGCGAGGGGGTATCGTTACACTGAAGCTTTCTTT
d_call: NA; clone_size: NA; j_call: TRBJ2-5; v_call: TRBV24-1; cdr3_aa: CATSDERTQQETQYF; cdr3_nt: TGTGCCACCAGTGATGAGAGGACCCAACAAGAGACCCAGTACTTC
d_call: NA; clone_size: NA; j_call: TRBJ2-7; v_call: TRBV11-1; cdr3_aa: CASSLGSMYEQYF; cdr3_nt: TGTGCCAGCAGCTTAGGGTCGATGTACGAGCAGTACTTC
d_call: NA; clone_size: NA; j_call: TRBJ2-7; v_call: TRBV7-2; cdr3_aa: CAGSLGSGAATYEQYF; cdr3_nt: TGTGCCGGCAGCTTAGGTTCGGGGGCGGCTACCTACGAGCAGTACTTC
d_call: NA; clone_size: NA; j_call: TRBJ2-5; v_call: TRBV20-1; cdr3_aa: CSASRTPQETQYF; cdr3_nt: TGCAGTGCTTCCCGGACACCCCAAGAGACCCAGTACTTC
d_call: NA; clone_size: few; j_call: TRBJ1-5; v_call: TRBV27; cdr3_aa: CASGNQDQPQHF; cdr3_nt: TGTGCCAGCGGAAATCAAGATCAGCCCCAGCATTTT
d_call: TRBD2; clone_size: NA; j_call: TRBJ2-5; v_call: TRBV25-1; cdr3_aa: CASSGVAGGKETQYF; cdr3_nt: TGTGCCAGCAGTGGAGTAGCGGGGGGGAAAGAGACCCAGTACTTC
d_call: NA; clone_size: once; j_call: TRBJ1-2; v_call: TRBV7-2; cdr3_aa: CASTYSSNYGYTF; cdr3_nt: TGTGCCAGCACCTACTCCTCAAACTATGGCTACACCTTC
d_call: TRBD1; clone_size: NA; j_call: TRBJ2-6; v_call: TRBV18; cdr3_aa: CASSPNRGRPNVLTF; cdr3_nt: TGTGCCAGCTCACCGAACAGGGGGCGTCCCAACGTCCTGACTTTC
d_call: NA; clone_size: NA; j_call: TRBJ2-3; v_call: TRBV29-1; cdr3_aa: CSVGRTGGDTQYF; cdr3_nt: TGCAGCGTTGGGAGGACGGGTGGGGATACGCAGTATTTT
d_call: NA; clone_size: NA; j_call: TRBJ1-2; v_call: TRBV6-6; cdr3_aa: CASSETGTNGYTF; cdr3_nt: TGTGCCAGCAGTGAGACCGGGACAAATGGCTACACCTTC
d_call: NA; clone_size: few; j_call: TRBJ2-5; v_call: TRBV29-1; cdr3_aa: CSASLQVETQYF; cdr3_nt: TGCAGCGCCAGTTTGCAGGTGGAGACCCAGTACTTC
d_call: NA; clone_size: NA; j_call: TRBJ2-3; v_call: TRBV12-3/TRBV12-4; cdr3_aa: CASSPSTDAQYF; cdr3_nt: TGTGCCAGCAGCCCCTCCACAGATGCGCAGTATTTT
d_call: NA; clone_size: many; j_call: TRBJ2-3; v_call: TRBV10-3; cdr3_aa: CAISESGDTDTQYF; cdr3_nt: TGTGCCATCAGTGAATCGGGGGACACAGATACGCAGTATTTT
d_call: NA; clone_size: NA; j_call: TRBJ1-2; v_call: TRBV12-3/TRBV12-4; cdr3_aa: CASSLAPPFGYTF; cdr3_nt: TGTGCCAGCAGTTTAGCCCCTCCCTTTGGCTACACCTTC
d_call: NA; clone_size: many; j_call: TRBJ2-1; v_call: TRBV18; cdr3_aa: CASSPESSYNEQFF; cdr3_nt: TGTGCCAGCTCACCAGAGAGCTCCTACAATGAGCAGTTCTTC
d_call: NA; clone_size: NA; j_call: TRBJ1-5; v_call: TRBV19; cdr3_aa: CASSGSGGSSNQPQHF; cdr3_nt: TGTGCCAGTAGTGGATCCGGGGGCTCGAGCAATCAGCCCCAGCATTTT
d_call: TRBD1; clone_size: NA; j_call: TRBJ1-6; v_call: TRBV27; cdr3_aa: CASSLAGQGEYSPLHF; cdr3_nt: TGTGCCAGCAGTTTAGCCGGACAGGGAGAATACTCACCCCTCCACTTT
d_call: NA; clone_size: NA; j_call: TRBJ1-5; v_call: TRBV12-3/TRBV12-4; cdr3_aa: CASSFGSAGVDSNQPQHF; cdr3_nt: TGTGCCAGCAGTTTCGGGTCAGCAGGGGTTGATAGCAATCAGCCCCAGCATTTT
d_call: TRBD2; clone_size: NA; j_call: TRBJ2-7; v_call: TRBV20-1; cdr3_aa: CSARDPGGAEQYF; cdr3_nt: TGCAGTGCTAGAGATCCCGGGGGGGCCGAGCAGTACTTC
d_call: NA; clone_size: few; j_call: TRBJ1-1; v_call: TRBV29-1; cdr3_aa: CSVLLGTEAFF; cdr3_nt: TGCAGCGTTCTCTTAGGGACTGAAGCTTTCTTT
d_call: NA; clone_size: few; j_call: TRBJ1-2; v_call: TRBV20-1; cdr3_aa: CSARWTEVYGYTF; cdr3_nt: TGCAGTGCTAGATGGACGGAAGTTTATGGCTACACCTTC
d_call: TRBD1; clone_size: NA; j_call: TRBJ1-2; v_call: TRBV7-3; cdr3_aa: CASSPPFQDRVNGYTF; cdr3_nt: TGTGCCAGCAGCCCCCCCTTTCAGGACAGGGTGAATGGCTACACCTTC
d_call: TRBD1; clone_size: few; j_call: TRBJ2-3; v_call: TRBV18; cdr3_aa: CASSPPTGRTTDTQYF; cdr3_nt: TGTGCCAGCTCACCACCGACAGGGCGGACCACAGATACGCAGTATTTT
d_call: NA; clone_size: NA; j_call: TRBJ1-5; v_call: TRBV4-3; cdr3_aa: CASSQDVAGVNQPQHF; cdr3_nt: TGCGCCAGCAGCCAAGATGTCGCAGGGGTAAATCAGCCCCAGCATTTT
d_call: TRBD2; clone_size: few; j_call: TRBJ2-1; v_call: TRBV9; cdr3_aa: CASSGGGGVHNEQFF; cdr3_nt: TGTGCCAGCAGCGGGGGCGGGGGGGTTCACAATGAGCAGTTCTTC
d_call: NA; clone_size: NA; j_call: TRBJ1-2; v_call: TRBV7-8; cdr3_aa: CASSLRGRTATNYGYTF; cdr3_nt: TGTGCCAGCAGCTTAAGGGGGAGGACAGCGACTAACTATGGCTACACCTTC